Below are 25 T cell receptor beta chains sequenced from a single sample in a study of early T cells in non-severe SARS-CoV-2 infection. TCRdb ran MiXCR on the 5' RACE reads and lists one entry per CDR3 protein. The sample yields 80,000 to 95,000 distinct CDR3 sequences, 9% to 15% seen once. Sample: whole blood. The receptor source for this set is an adult who was a healthcare worker with PCR-confirmed SARS-CoV-2 infection or an uninfected control (not recorded which).

The chain has TRBV7-2 and TRBJ1-2; D is undetermined. V was cut by 1 base and J by 4 bases, with 10 bases left in between. There are 14 residues in the CDR3. The germline gives CDR1 SGHTA, CDR2 FQGNSA. CDR3 in amino acids: CASSLDSGSYGYTF. CDR3 DNA: TGTGCCAGCAGCTTAGATAGTGGGAGCTATGGCTACACCTTC.

The chain is built from TRBV29-1 and TRBJ2-7; 8 bases match TRBD1. The junction had 7 bases not matched to a gene; V was cut back by 4 bases and J by 2 bases. The CDR3 is 14 residues long. Germline assignment: CDR1 SQVTM and CDR2 ANQGSEA. The CDR3 spells CSVARTGLTYEQYF. CDR3 DNA: TGCAGCGTTGCCCGGACAGGGCTAACCTACGAGCAGTACTTC.

This clonotype was observed a few times. V usage is TRBV7-2 and J usage is TRBJ2-1; 8 bases fit TRBD2. The CDR3 extends over 15 amino acids. Germline lookup yields CDR1 SGHTA and CDR2 FQGNSA. Trimming removed 2 bases from V and 5 bases from J; junction bases left unmatched: 5. CDR3 sequence: CASSLKTSGHNEQFF. CDR3 DNA sequence: TGTGCCAGCAGCTTAAAAACTAGCGGACACAATGAGCAGTTCTTC. Supplemented by reference TRBV7-2 and TRBJ2-1, the full variable domain reads GAGVSQSPSNKVTEKGKDVELRCDPISGHTALYWYRQSLGQGLEFLIYFQGNSAPDKSGLPSDRFSAERTGGSVSTLTIQRTQQEDSAVYLCASSLKTSGHNEQFFGPGTRLTVL.

The sample holds a few counts of this clonotype. This sequence joins TRBV29-1 and TRBJ2-7; D possibly corresponds to TRBD2 (5 bases). Germline V gene data show CDR1 as SQVTM and CDR2 as ANQGSEA. There are 13 residues in the CDR3. V was pared by 3 bases and J by 6 bases, with 15 bases between. The DNA for the CDR3 is TGCAGCGTTGACGGGGAGTCGGGGATCGAGCAGTACTTC. As protein: CSVDGESGIEQYF.

This rearrangement joins TRBV10-3 to TRBJ1-3; no definite D call. V was trimmed by 0 bases and J by 7 bases, leaving 7 bases between them. The CDR3 length is 13 residues. Germline CDR1 and CDR2: ENHRY and SYGVKD. CDR3 sequence reads: CAISESGVNTIYF. The CDR3, as DNA: TGTGCCATCAGTGAGTCGGGTGTCAACACCATATATTTT.

This clonotype was detected ten times or more. The chain is built from TRBV5-4 and TRBJ2-5; TRBD2 is a possible D gene (5 bases). The CDR3 has 14 residues. CDR1 and CDR2 (germline): SGHNT, YYREEE (reference sequence). The V gene lost 0 bases and the J gene lost 1 base, with 7 bases spanning the gap. This CDR3 is CASSLELVQETQYF. CDR3 nucleotides: TGTGCCAGCAGCTTGGAACTAGTCCAAGAGACCCAGTACTTC.

V is TRBV6-2 or TRBV6-3 and J is TRBJ2-2; D remains ambiguous. Per the germline V gene, CDR1 is MNHEY and CDR2 is SVGEGT. This CDR3 contains 14 residues. The ends were cut back, 5 bases at V and 0 bases at J, with 7 bases in the middle. The CDR3 region is CASSPGSNTGELFF. The CDR3, as DNA: TGTGCCAGCAGTCCCGGCTCGAACACCGGGGAGCTGTTTTTT.

The chain carries TRBV6-6 and TRBJ1-3; D is uncertain. From germline, CDR1 is MNHNY and CDR2 SVGAGI (reference sequence). The CDR3 sequence is 12 residues long. V lost 7 bases and J 6 bases, leaving 10 bases between the germline ends. CDR3 DNA: TGTGCCAGCAAAGCTGAGGCAAACACCATATATTTT. Amino acids: CASKAEANTIYF.

V is TRBV11-2 and J is TRBJ2-2, with TRBD2 matching 7 bases. The length of the CDR3 is 15 residues. Unmatched junction bases numbered 4, after V lost 1 base and J lost 5 bases. In germline, CDR1 is SGHAT, CDR2 FQNNGV. DNA of the CDR3: TGTGCCAGCAGCTTAGTACTAGCGATAACCGGGGAGCTGTTTTTT. This codes for CASSLVLAITGELFF.

This clonotype has only a few counts. The rearrangement links TRBV25-1 to TRBJ2-7; weak D call: TRBD2 (6 bases). V lost 7 bases and J 3 bases, leaving 10 bases between the germline ends. The CDR3 extends over 12 amino acids. Germline-derived CDR1 and CDR2 are MGHDK and SYGVNS. The CDR3 region is CASISGVYEQYF. For the CDR3, the DNA is TGTGCCAGCATTTCGGGGGTCTACGAGCAGTACTTC.

This clonotype was observed at least ten times. The chain joins TRBV20-1 to TRBJ1-1, with no clear D. Trimming took off 1 base at V and 0 bases at J, with 12 bases between the two ends. Germline V gene sequence: CDR1 DFQATT, CDR2 SNEGSKA (reference sequence). The CDR3 has 15 amino acids. The CDR3 nucleotides read TGCAGTGCTAGAGTTACCGGGTCTTTGAACACTGAAGCTTTCTTT. Translation gives CSARVTGSLNTEAFF.

The chain links TRBV29-1 to TRBJ2-7; a weak D match, TRBD2 (5 bases). CDR3 length: 12 amino acids. Germline V lookup: CDR1 SQVTM, CDR2 ANQGSEA. CDR3 amino acids: CRVQAACYEQYF. DNA of the CDR3: TGCAGGGTCCAAGCGGCCTGCTACGAGCAGTACTTC.

This chain uses TRBV4-2 with TRBJ1-2; D call uncertain. The CDR3 contains 15 residues. The ends were cut back, 0 bases at V and 5 bases at J, with 13 bases in the middle. The germline CDR1 and CDR2 sequences are LGHNA and YNFKEQ. The CDR3 region is CASSQDLQPWYGYTF. The CDR3, as DNA: TGTGCCAGCAGCCAAGATCTGCAGCCGTGGTATGGCTACACCTTC.

This clonotype appeared many times. The J gene is TRBJ1-2, the V gene TRBV6-2 or TRBV6-3, with a tentative D call TRBD1 (5 bases). The ends were cut back, 6 bases at V and 2 bases at J, with 22 bases in the middle. This CDR3 is 17 amino acids long. Germline V CDR1 and CDR2: MNHEY, SVGEGT. The CDR3 nucleotides are TGTGCCAGCAGACACGCCGGGCAGGGAGAGGGGAACTATGGCTACACCTTC. Amino acids: CASRHAGQGEGNYGYTF.

V usage is TRBV29-1 and J usage is TRBJ2-1; possibly TRBD1 or TRBD2 for D (6 bases each). Looked up from germline, CDR1 is SQVTM and CDR2 is ANQGSEA. The CDR3 runs 13 residues. Trimming shortened V by 7 bases and J by 6 bases, and 16 bases separated the two germline ends. CDR3 bases: TGCAGCGCCGGTTGGGGGGCGGGCAATGAGCAGTTCTTC. This translates into CSAGWGAGNEQFF.

This clonotype was recorded many times. V is TRBV7-9 and J is TRBJ2-1, with 9 bases that match TRBD2. The CDR3 is 18 residues long. Per germline, CDR1 SEHNR and CDR2 FQNEAQ (reference sequence). V was clipped by 5 bases and J by 7 bases; unmatched bases: 18. This CDR3 reads CASSKDSWIAGVENEQFF. As DNA, the CDR3 is TGTGCCAGCAGCAAAGACTCCTGGATAGCGGGAGTTGAAAATGAGCAGTTCTTC.

The chain uses TRBV20-1 and TRBJ2-5; D may be TRBD1 or TRBD2 (6 bases each). The CDR3 length is 14 residues. The germline gives CDR1 DFQATT, CDR2 SNEGSKA (reference sequence). V gave up 6 bases and J gave up 5 bases, with 19 bases separating them. The CDR3 DNA follows: TGCAGTGCCTTAGAGGGCCGGGGGCAGGAGACCCAGTACTTC. Residues: CSALEGRGQETQYF.

The sample holds a few counts of this clonotype. The chain has TRBV5-6 and TRBJ2-6; D gene unclear. The CDR3 runs 15 residues. The V gene lost 4 bases and the J gene lost 3 bases, with 11 bases spanning the gap. The germline gives CDR1 SGHDT, CDR2 YYEEEE. CDR3 nucleotide sequence: TGTGCCAGCAGCCGGCTTACTGGTGGGGCCAACGTCCTGACTTTC. It yields the protein CASSRLTGGANVLTF. Supplemented by reference TRBV5-6 and TRBJ2-6, the full variable domain reads DAGVTQSPTHLIKTRGQQVTLRCSPKSGHDTVSWYQQALGQGPQFIFQYYEEEERQRGNFPDRFSGHQFPNYSSELNVNALLLGDSALYLCASSRLTGGANVLTFGAGSRLTVL.

This clonotype came up many times. This rearrangement joins TRBV6-2 or TRBV6-3 to TRBJ2-5; D gene ambiguous. CDR3 length: 15 amino acids. CDR1 and CDR2 (germline): MNHEY, SVGEGT. Trimming pared 2 bases from V and 2 bases from J, leaving 12 bases between. This CDR3 reads CASSYAAGGQETQYF. Written as DNA, the CDR3 is TGTGCCAGCAGTTACGCAGCAGGTGGGCAAGAGACCCAGTACTTC.

V and J are TRBV7-9 and TRBJ1-5; D is ambiguous. V gave up 3 bases and J gave up 2 bases, with 11 bases separating them. This CDR3 is built from 15 residues. CDR1 and CDR2 from the germline V gene are SEHNR and FQNEAQ (reference sequence). The CDR3 region is CASSFDGEGNQPQHF. The DNA of the CDR3 is TGTGCCAGCAGCTTCGACGGGGAGGGCAATCAGCCCCAGCATTTT.

This chain connects TRBV27 to TRBJ2-1; 7 bases line up with TRBD1. Germline CDR1 and CDR2: MNHEY and SMNVEV (reference sequence). The ends lost 6 bases at V and 3 bases at J; junction bases unmatched: 5. The CDR3 sequence is 14 residues long. CDR3 bases: TGTGCCAGCAGGATGGGACAGTTCTACAATGAGCAGTTCTTC. This gives the protein CASRMGQFYNEQFF.

The chain joins TRBV5-1 to TRBJ2-2; 11 nucleotides align to TRBD2. The CDR3 loop spans 17 amino acids. Per the germline V gene, CDR1 is SGHRS and CDR2 is YFSETQ. J lost 5 bases, V lost 0 bases, and 6 bases had no gene match. The DNA for the CDR3 is TGCGCCAGCAGCTTGGATCTAGCGGGAGGAGGTACCGGGGAGCTGTTTTTT. Its protein is CASSLDLAGGGTGELFF.

This chain uses TRBV7-2 with TRBJ2-5, with 10 bases that match TRBD2. The CDR3 length is 14 residues. V shed 4 bases and J 4 bases; nucleotides not matched to a gene: 3. Germline V gene lookup returns CDR1 SGHTA and CDR2 FQGNSA. The CDR3 DNA reads TGTGCCAGCAGCTCGCGACTAGCGGGAGAGACCCAGTACTTC. Residues: CASSSRLAGETQYF.

This clonotype appeared a few times. The rearrangement uses TRBV4-2 and TRBJ2-3; 8 nucleotides match TRBD2. The trim removed 0 bases at V and 3 bases at J, leaving 2 bases unmatched. Germline V CDR1 and CDR2: LGHNA, YNFKEQ. The CDR3 totals 15 residues. CDR3 loop: CASSQEIAGTDTQYF. The CDR3 DNA is TGTGCCAGCAGCCAAGAGATAGCGGGAACAGATACGCAGTATTTT.

This clonotype showed up many times. This chain connects TRBV10-3 to TRBJ2-2; no clear D gene. CDR1 and CDR2 (germline): ENHRY, SYGVKD. The CDR3 spans 16 residues. Trimming removed 2 bases from V and 6 bases from J, with 16 bases in between. CDR3 bases: TGTGCCATCAGTGAGCTCACGGCTCCCGTTGCCGGGGAGCTGTTTTTT. Protein product: CAISELTAPVAGELFF.